These T cell receptor beta chains were read from a single sample in a study of blood T cell repertoires in COVID-19. The repertoire was sequenced with immunoSEQ multiplex PCR; TCRdb's copy has only in-frame clones and lacks some. The sample includes roughly 200,000 clones, 70% to 90% of them seen just once. The source material was peripheral blood. All receptors come from a middle-aged woman who had recovered from COVID-19. Both conserved end residues are part of each CDR3.

j_call v_call cdr3_aa
TRBJ1-4 TRBV10-3 CAIRGPGTGNEKLFF
TRBJ2-1 TRBV14 CASSLLPGQGVDEQFF
TRBJ1-5 TRBV18 CASSLGQGSNQPQHF
TRBJ2-5 TRBV4-2 CASSQEVLAGVLGQETQYF
TRBJ2-7 TRBV7-8 CASSLRWQGERSYEQYF
TRBJ1-3 TRBV6-6 CASSLQGTGNTIYF
TRBJ1-3 TRBV5-1 CASSSTGTGEHTIYF
TRBJ2-2 TRBV11-2 CASSLGAGGTGELFF
TRBJ2-7 TRBV5-4 CASSLGGAGGSYEQYF
TRBJ1-1 TRBV10-3 CAISAGSEMNTEAFF
TRBJ1-1 TRBV28 CASHRQGWTEAFF
TRBJ1-2 TRBV20-1 CSAWTGPSYTF
TRBJ1-5 TRBV7-2 CASSLNRGSQPQHF
TRBJ2-1 TRBV6-5 CASTGLAGVGEQFF
TRBJ2-7 TRBV7-3 CASSSSAGDEQYF
TRBJ2-7 TRBV27 CASRRGKEQYF
TRBJ1-5 TRBV5-1 CASRPGTYSNQPQHF
TRBJ1-2 TRBV3-1/TRBV3-2 CASSQGYLTQRGYGYTF
TRBJ1-5 TRBV21-1 CASSKAWQPQHF
TRBJ2-2 TRBV7-9 CASSSRGGRAGELFF
TRBJ2-1 TRBV6-2/TRBV6-3 CASSLGPPTGLNEQFF
TRBJ2-1 TRBV30 CAWSVSESGEQFF
TRBJ2-1 TRBV7-9 CASSLRPGTVSSYNEQFF
TRBJ2-7 TRBV7-9 CASSPRRTGPEQYF
TRBJ2-5 TRBV27 CASSFSGGKGETQYF
TRBJ2-6 TRBV3-1/TRBV3-2 CASSQVSGSSSGANVLTF
TRBJ1-2 TRBV5-5 CASSRQGEGYGYTF
TRBJ1-4 TRBV6-4 CASSDSRTGWAGEKLFF
TRBJ1-5 TRBV6-1 CASSEAWGQGAYSNQPQHF
TRBJ2-3 TRBV5-5 CASSWGFGGGTDTQYF
TRBJ1-5 TRBV27 CASSSNPGTGGSGMGNQPQHF
TRBJ2-7 TRBV20-1 CSAVPGEEQYF
TRBJ2-1 TRBV27 CASSFGLWKEQFF
TRBJ2-3 TRBV7-8 CASAGMGTDTQYF
TRBJ2-3 TRBV29-1 CSVDERTSSLDTQYF
TRBJ1-3 TRBV25-1 CASSESAGRNTIYF
TRBJ2-7 TRBV28 CASNSGSGPTYEQYF
TRBJ1-5 TRBV6-1 CASSEAPGANQPQHF
TRBJ1-5 TRBV24-1 CATSDRTGQILSNQPQHF
TRBJ2-7 TRBV7-9 CASSSSLTSSYEQYF
TRBJ2-1 TRBV7-3 CASSLNSAGGRNEQFF
TRBJ2-2 TRBV5-5 CASSFPDRGRTGELFF
TRBJ1-5 TRBV7-9 CASSLGGRGNQPQHF
TRBJ2-2 TRBV4-1 CASSQNSGRAVGELFF
TRBJ1-4 TRBV5-1 CASSRGQGITLRSEKLFF
TRBJ2-3 TRBV6-1 CASRELSGRRADTQYF
TRBJ1-1 TRBV30 CAWSGGAGNMNTEAFF
TRBJ1-4 TRBV7-9 CASSTQGASEKLFF
TRBJ1-2 TRBV10-1 CASSVTGINYGYTF
TRBJ1-6 TRBV4-2 CASSQTTGGPNSPLHF
TRBJ1-5 TRBV19 CASRSRGLNQPQHF
TRBJ1-5 TRBV9 CASSATGSNQPQHF
TRBJ2-3 TRBV3-1/TRBV3-2 CASSRVLAGGRAQYF
TRBJ1-1 TRBV6-6 CATEAGEGTEAFF
TRBJ2-7 TRBV27 CATGRGASYEQYF